What follows describes a single TCR beta chain. Its specificity is not known. Assay: immunoSEQ multiplex PCR; the TCRdb copy retains only in-frame clones and omits some. Of around 26,000 clones detected, 88% appear once; the ten largest clones hold less than 3.5%. This specimen comes from a study of T cell responses to AZD1222 COVID-19 vaccine. Study-level points and caveats: Mostly white British, mostly female donors; authors suggested clonal diversity may be underestimated. No day 14 peak samples; only post-peak repertoires were characterized.

Doses given second, at about 4 or about 12 weeks, were pooled. The V gene lost 4 bases and the J gene lost 1 base, with 7 bases spanning the gap. There are 13 residues in the CDR3. Germline V CDR1 and CDR2: MNHEY, SVGAGI. V and J are TRBV6-5 and TRBJ1-1, with D possibly matching TRBD1 (5 bases). The input for sequencing was peripheral blood, taken 28 days after the second AZD1222 dose. This TCR was sampled from an adult who received the AZD1222 COVID-19 vaccine. The CDR3 loop reads CASSWGPNTEAFF. CDR3 coding DNA: TGTGCCAGCAGTTGGGGACCGAACACTGAAGCTTTCTTT.